This T cell receptor (beta chain) is drawn from a study of T cells in localized non-small cell lung cancer. This clone has a handful of counts. Germline CDR1 is SGHDT and CDR2 is YYEEEE. V was trimmed by 1 base and J by 0 bases, leaving 10 bases between them. CDR3 length: 15 amino acids. Method: immunoSEQ multiplex PCR; TCRdb's copy keeps in-frame clones and lacks some. Of fewer than 40,000 clones in the sample, under 85% are singletons; the top ten hold roughly 35%. The clonotype comes from a male donor aged 60 or older with stage II squamous cell lung carcinoma. The J gene is TRBJ1-1, the V gene TRBV5-6; D is uncertain. Sequenced material: peripheral blood, taken before any cancer treatment. CDR3 bases: TGTGCCAGCAGCTTGTTTTCCCCGCTGAACACTGAAGCTTTCTTT. As protein: CASSLFSPLNTEAFF.